This entry lists 30 T cell receptor beta chains sequenced from one sample in a study of cytomegalovirus exposure and HLA in healthy donors. The repertoire was sequenced with immunoSEQ multiplex PCR; TCRdb's copy has only in-frame clones and lacks some. Of around 70,000 clones listed, approximately 93% are singletons. The sequencing sample was made of PBMCs. The receptors come from a young man in good health and CMV-seropositive.

The V gene is TRBV5-1, the J gene TRBJ2-5; TRBD2 might be the D (5 bases). Trimming stripped 0 bases from V and 5 bases from J, with 8 bases between. CDR3 size: 13 residues. Germline CDR1 and CDR2: SGHRS and YFSETQ. In DNA form, the CDR3 reads TGCGCCAGCAGCTTGGACGGGGAGGAGACCCAGTACTTC. It encodes CASSLDGEETQYF.

V gene TRBV28 combines with J gene TRBJ2-7; 7 bases are shared with TRBD1. Germline V gene sequence: CDR1 MDHEN, CDR2 SYDVKM. The CDR3 has 14 amino acids. J lost 1 base, V lost 2 bases, and 2 bases had no gene match. The CDR3 sequence is CASSLRGQSYEQYF. Here the CDR3 DNA reads TGTGCCAGCAGTTTAAGGGGGCAGTCCTACGAGCAGTACTTC. Full variable domain (rest looked up from reference TRBV28 and TRBJ2-7): DVKVTQSSRYLVKRTGEKVFLECVQDMDHENMFWYRQDPGLGLRLIYFSYDVKMKEKGDIPEGYSVSREKKERFSLILESASTNQTSMYLCASSLRGQSYEQYFGPGTRLTVT.

This rearrangement joins TRBV5-1 to TRBJ2-7; 9 nucleotides align to TRBD1. The CDR3 is made up of 17 amino acids. Trimming at V came to 4 bases and at J to 1 base, leaving 12 bases not matched to a gene. Germline V gene data show CDR1 as SGHRS and CDR2 as YFSETQ. CDR3: CASSRDPGQGLSYEQYF. In nucleotides, the CDR3 is TGCGCCAGCAGCCGGGACCCGGGACAGGGCCTTTCCTACGAGCAGTACTTC.

The chain links TRBV5-1 to TRBJ2-2, with D possibly TRBD2 on 6 matching bases. There are 15 residues in the CDR3. Per germline, CDR1 SGHRS and CDR2 YFSETQ. V lost 2 bases to trimming and J lost 3 bases, with 11 bases between them. DNA for the CDR3: TGCGCCAGCAGCTTATCACTAGCAGACACCGGGGAGCTGTTTTTT. This codes for CASSLSLADTGELFF.

V is TRBV27 and J is TRBJ1-1; a possible D gene is TRBD1 (6 bases). V lost 3 bases to trimming and J lost 6 bases, with 11 bases between them. Germline CDR1 reads MNHEY; CDR2 reads SMNVEV (reference sequence). The length of the CDR3 is 13 residues. The CDR3 DNA follows: TGTGCCAGCAGTTTTGGTGGGGGCGCTGAAGCTTTCTTT. Amino acids: CASSFGGGAEAFF.

The chain has TRBV7-3 and TRBJ2-1; 11 bases align to TRBD1. Trimming removed 3 bases from V and 6 bases from J; junction bases left unmatched: 4. Germline assignment: CDR1 SGHTA and CDR2 FQGTGA. The CDR3 contains 15 residues. The CDR3 loop reads CASSFSGQGANEQFF. In DNA, the CDR3 is TGTGCCAGCAGCTTCTCTGGACAGGGGGCCAATGAGCAGTTCTTC.

The chain combines TRBV6-1 with TRBJ2-1, with 11 nucleotides matching TRBD2. This CDR3 has 17 amino acids. The V gene's germline CDR1 is MNHNS and CDR2 SASEGT. V gave up 1 base and J gave up 0 bases; unmatched junction bases: 2. The CDR3 loop is CASSEVGLAASYNEQFF. CDR3 coding DNA: TGTGCCAGCAGTGAAGTGGGACTAGCGGCCTCCTACAATGAGCAGTTCTTC.

The chain has TRBV10-3 and TRBJ2-7, with 7 bases lining up with TRBD1. V lost 10 bases, J lost 6 bases, and 15 bases stayed unmatched. Germline lookup yields CDR1 ENHRY and CDR2 SYGVKD. CDR3 length: 14 residues. The CDR3: CATNPGGQDSEQYF. CDR3 bases: TGTGCCACCAACCCAGGGGGACAAGATTCCGAGCAGTACTTC.

V is TRBV6-1 and J is TRBJ1-5, with 8 bases matching TRBD1. With V trimmed by 7 bases and J by 6 bases, 8 bases remained unmatched. The CDR3 is made up of 14 amino acids. Germline V gives CDR1 MNHNS, CDR2 SASEGT. CDR3: CASTADRGVQPQHF. CDR3 DNA sequence: TGTGCCAGCACTGCAGACAGGGGTGTTCAGCCCCAGCATTTT.

The chain recombines TRBV6-5 with TRBJ2-2, with D maybe TRBD1 (5 bases). This CDR3 has 13 amino acids. The germline V gene has CDR1 MNHEY and CDR2 SVGAGI. V was pared by 5 bases and J by 3 bases, with 7 bases between. CDR3 sequence (DNA): TGTGCCAGCAGTGAAGGGGACACCGGGGAGCTGTTTTTT. This encodes CASSEGDTGELFF.

In this sample, this clone turned up a few times. The genes are TRBV30 and TRBJ2-3; D not resolved. There are 11 residues in the CDR3. Trimming shortened V by 2 bases and J by 5 bases, and 5 bases separated the two germline ends. In germline, CDR1 is GTSNPN, CDR2 SVGIG (reference sequence). CDR3 loop: CAWSRRDTQYF. DNA of the CDR3: TGTGCCTGGAGTAGGAGAGATACGCAGTATTTT.

The chain recombines TRBV9 with TRBJ2-5; TRBD1 aligns across 11 bases. V shed 3 bases, J shed 5 bases, and the junction held 3 bases outside the gene matches. CDR3 size: 14 residues. The germline V gene encodes CDR1 SGDLS and CDR2 YYNGEE. CDR3 region: CASSADRGQETQYF. The CDR3 bases are TGTGCCAGCAGCGCGGACAGGGGGCAGGAGACCCAGTACTTC.

The chain uses TRBV6-1 and TRBJ2-3; tentatively, D is TRBD2 (5 bases). Germline values: CDR1 MNHNS, CDR2 SASEGT. CDR3 length equals 17 residues. V lost 4 bases, J lost 2 bases, and 19 bases lay in between. The CDR3 nucleotides read TGTGCCAGCAGTGCCTGGGTCGCGGGTACTGTCACAGATACGCAGTATTTT. The encoded protein is CASSAWVAGTVTDTQYF.

The chain uses TRBV6-5 and TRBJ2-1; 14 bases match TRBD2. The CDR3 covers 14 residues. Trimming at V came to 9 bases and at J to 15 bases, leaving 13 bases not matched to a gene. The germline CDR1 and CDR2 sequences are MNHEY and SVGAGI. The CDR3 sequence: CASRPGTSGSPGFF. The DNA for the CDR3 is TGTGCCAGTCGACCCGGGACTAGCGGGAGCCCGGGGTTCTTC.

The chain carries TRBV6-1 and TRBJ2-1; no reliable D call. With 6 bases removed from V and 7 bases from J, the gap between germline ends came to 19 bases. Germline assignment: CDR1 MNHNS and CDR2 SASEGT. The CDR3 contains 15 residues. For the CDR3, the DNA is TGTGCCAGCAGCCACCGGCCGCCCATCGGGAATGAGCAGTTCTTC. Its translation: CASSHRPPIGNEQFF.

The chain recombines TRBV12-5 with TRBJ2-4, with 8 positions matching TRBD1. This CDR3 has 20 residues. In germline, CDR1 is LGHNT, CDR2 FRNRAP. Germline trimming cut 2 bases from V and 0 bases from J; bases unmatched to any gene: 15. The CDR3 bases are TGTGCTAGTGGTTTGACCCCCGGGACAGGAATTATTCTAGCCAAAAACATTCAGTACTTC. It yields the protein CASGLTPGTGIILAKNIQYF.

The V and J genes are TRBV19 and TRBJ2-3; tentatively, D is TRBD1 (6 bases). The V gene lost 4 bases and the J gene lost 2 bases, with 7 bases spanning the gap. The CDR3 is 13 amino acids. Germline V CDR1 and CDR2: LNHDA, SQIVND (reference sequence). The CDR3 bases are TGTGCCAGTAGTACAGGGGTCACAGATACGCAGTATTTT. Its protein is CASSTGVTDTQYF.

The chain carries TRBV18 and TRBJ1-2; no definite D call. The CDR3 spans 12 residues. In germline, CDR1 is KGHSH, CDR2 LQKENI. V lost 3 bases and J 3 bases, leaving 5 bases between the germline ends. The CDR3 region is CASSPQDYGYTF. CDR3 DNA sequence: TGTGCCAGCTCACCCCAGGACTATGGCTACACCTTC.

Regarding this clone: An end of the junction differs from the germline gene, which may be a read error. J is TRBJ2-6 and V is TRBV28; D gene uncertain. The CDR3 contains 17 residues. Germline CDR1 is MDHEN and CDR2 is SYDVKM. This CDR3 reads CASSFKSGSLGANVLTF. CDR3 coding DNA: TGTGCCAGTAGTTTCAAGTCAGGCTCTCTCGGGGCCAACGTCCTGACTTTC.

The chain combines TRBV19 with TRBJ1-5; D perhaps matches TRBD1 (6 bases). CDR3 length: 15 residues. From germline, CDR1 is LNHDA and CDR2 SQIVND (reference sequence). The V end lost 5 bases, the J end lost 3 bases, and 14 bases lay between the germline ends. CDR3 coding DNA: TGTGCCAGTAGTTCCCGGACAGTACTCAATCAGCCCCAGCATTTT. Translation: CASSSRTVLNQPQHF.

The V and J genes are TRBV28 and TRBJ1-1; weak D call: TRBD1 (6 bases). The germline CDR1 and CDR2 sequences are MDHEN and SYDVKM. V was cut by 5 bases and J by 2 bases, with 18 bases left in between. The CDR3 is 16 amino acids. The CDR3 region has the DNA TGTGCCAGCAGTCCGAATCGGTGGGGGCATAACACTGAAGCTTTCTTT. This sequence encodes CASSPNRWGHNTEAFF.

The V call is TRBV29-1, the J call TRBJ2-1; tentatively, D is TRBD1 (6 bases). Germline V gene sequence: CDR1 SQVTM, CDR2 ANQGSEA. Trimming removed 7 bases from V and 7 bases from J, with 11 bases in between. The CDR3 contains 11 residues. CDR3 region: CSALRGNEQFF. CDR3 DNA: TGCAGCGCCCTGAGGGGGAATGAGCAGTTCTTC.

This clone was picked up one time. Written as DNA, the CDR3 is TGTGCCAGCAGCTTGGGACATTATGAAGCTTTCTTT. Encoded protein: CASSLGHYEAFF. The chain couples TRBV7-2 to TRBJ1-1, with a tentative D call TRBD1 (6 bases). The germline gives CDR1 SGHTA, CDR2 FQGNSA. V dropped 3 bases and J dropped 7 bases, with 9 bases sitting between them. This CDR3 is 12 amino acids long.

The V and J genes are TRBV18 and TRBJ1-1; D call uncertain. The V gene lost 10 bases and the J gene lost 8 bases, with 23 bases spanning the gap. This CDR3 has 14 amino acids. The germline CDR1 and CDR2 sequences are KGHSH and LQKENI. The CDR3 region is CATLSGNSIPEAFF. The CDR3, as DNA: TGTGCCACCCTATCGGGGAATTCGATCCCCGAAGCTTTCTTT.

CDR3 DNA sequence: TGTGCCAGCAGGGGGGGGGCCGGTTTGCACACCGGGGAGCTGTTTTTT. Protein: CASRGGAGLHTGELFF. The chain couples TRBV11-1 to TRBJ2-2, with a possible D match to TRBD2 (7 bases). Per germline, CDR1 SGHAT and CDR2 FQDESV (reference sequence). The ends were cut back, 6 bases at V and 3 bases at J, with 17 bases in the middle. This CDR3 contains 16 residues. The variable domain in full, completed from reference TRBV11-1 and TRBJ2-2, reads EAEVAQSPRYKITEKSQAVAFWCDPISGHATLYWYRQILGQGPELLVQFQDESVVDDSQLPKDRFSAERLKGVDSTLKIQPAELGDSAMYLCASRGGAGLHTGELFFGEGSRLTVL.

The chain's CDR3 is CASSHELADTQYF. DNA for the CDR3: TGTGCCAGCAGCCACGAGCTCGCAGATACGCAGTATTTT. The J gene is TRBJ2-3, the V gene TRBV14, with unresolved D. V lost 3 bases and J 4 bases, leaving 8 bases between the germline ends. This CDR3 has 13 residues. Germline V CDR1 and CDR2: SGHDN, FVKESK.

The chain is built from TRBV27 and TRBJ1-4; tentative D call: TRBD1 (5 bases). From germline, CDR1 is MNHEY and CDR2 SMNVEV (reference sequence). This CDR3 has 14 residues. With 2 bases removed from V and 9 bases from J, the gap between germline ends came to 13 bases. The CDR3, as DNA: TGTGCCAGCAGTTTACAGGGAAGAGAGAAAAAACTGTTTTTT. Translation: CASSLQGREKKLFF.

There are a few counts of this clone. This rearrangement joins TRBV19 to TRBJ2-6; 7 bases map to TRBD1. This CDR3 spans 15 amino acids. The germline V gene has CDR1 LNHDA and CDR2 SQIVND (reference sequence). The ends lost 6 bases at V and 2 bases at J; junction bases unmatched: 4. CDR3 protein: CASSDRVTGANVLTF. The CDR3, as DNA: TGTGCCAGTAGCGACAGGGTTACTGGGGCCAACGTCCTGACTTTC.

The rearrangement links TRBV5-6 to TRBJ2-2; D is possibly TRBD1 (6 bases). This CDR3 is 15 amino acids long. Trimming took 0 bases from V and 4 from J, leaving 10 bases between them. Germline V CDR1 and CDR2: SGHDT, YYEEEE. The CDR3 bases are TGTGCCAGCAGCTTGGTGGCAGGGGTCACCGGGGAGCTGTTTTTT. It yields the protein CASSLVAGVTGELFF.

This chain uses TRBV4-1 with TRBJ1-4; tentatively, D is TRBD1 (5 bases). This CDR3 is 16 amino acids long. V lost 0 bases, J lost 8 bases, and 16 bases lay in between. Looked up from germline, CDR1 is MGHRA and CDR2 is YSYEKL. DNA of the CDR3: TGCGCCAGCAGCCAAGATCCGGGGCGCGGGGACGAAAAACTGTTTTTT. It translates to CASSQDPGRGDEKLFF.